A single T cell receptor (beta chain) is shown here with its context. Its specificity is not known. Repertoires were generated with immunoSEQ multiplex PCR, while TCRdb's copy carries only in-frame clones and drops some. The data hold under 200,000 clones, with about nine tenths observed a single time. This record belongs to a study of T cell responses to AZD1222 COVID-19 vaccine. Study-wide points: Vaccine-associated CD4 TCRs spanned spike, dominant at 160-218 and 743-854. Spike-specific TCR breadth and depth grew following two AZD1222 doses.

With 5 bases removed from V and 0 bases from J, the gap between germline ends came to 17 bases. Germline V gene data show CDR1 as LNHDA and CDR2 as SQIVND (reference sequence). The CDR3 sequence is 17 residues long. This clonotype was sampled from an adult in good health. This sample comprised peripheral blood, obtained on day 0 of AZD1222 vaccination. The chain couples TRBV19 to TRBJ2-1; tentative D call: TRBD1 (6 bases). CDR3 nucleotides: TGTGCCAGTAGTCTGACAGGTCGTCGGAGCTCCTACAATGAGCAGTTCTTC. Its translation is CASSLTGRRSSYNEQFF.